The clone carrying this T cell receptor beta chain appeared a few times. Its antigen is not identified. This entry belongs to a study of T cell repertoires in cytomegalovirus infection. Study-level findings and limits: Dominating the ex vivo response were TCR beta clonotypes that were CMV-specific and HLA-C-restricted.

MiXCR, applied by TCRdb to the reads, yields one record per CDR3 protein. The table records about 150,000 distinct CDR3 sequences, 17% of them present only once. The TCR originated in a human donor in good health (CMV status not recorded). Some clones in this sample may be carry-over from other donors' samples. The sequenced sample consisted of CD8+ T cells from PBMCs.

The CDR3 bases are TGCGCCAGCAGCTTGGAGAGGGCAGGATCCTCCTACGAGCAGTACTTC. Protein product: CASSLERAGSSYEQYF. The J gene is TRBJ2-7, the V gene TRBV5-1; maybe TRBD2 (5 bases). V was cut by 0 bases and J by 0 bases, with 13 bases left in between. This CDR3 has 16 residues. The germline gives CDR1 SGHRS, CDR2 YFSETQ.